This T cell receptor (beta chain) was sequenced for a study of blood T cell repertoires in COVID-19. The wider study: Acute and convalescent COVID-19 samples came from the United States, Italy and Spain. PBMCs, B-cell-depleted T cells, or T cells provided the cDNA or gDNA that made up the material.

Under the authors' procedure: How many nucleated cells were present was estimated from reference gene primer amplification. The protocol was immunoSEQ multiplex PCR, while the TCRdb copy is restricted to in-frame clones and leaves out a portion. V and J calls and clone size are given by that table; D and trimming were obtained from the DNA. Among 65,000 to 90,000 clones listed, approximately 78% were seen once. This clone is a singleton in its sample. This CDR3 region has 13 residues. V shed 6 bases and J shed 7 bases, with 16 bases lying between them. Germline V gene data show CDR1 as SQVTM and CDR2 as ANQGSEA.

This chain connects TRBV29-1 to TRBJ1-5, with a possible D match to TRBD1 (6 bases). Sequenced sample: peripheral blood. The sequence came from a man aged 55 to 70 with acute or convalescent COVID-19. The CDR3 nucleotides are TGCAGCGTCGCAACAGGGTTTCAGCAGCCCCAGCATTTT. As protein: CSVATGFQQPQHF.